The clone carrying this TCR beta chain was detected only a few times. The antigen remains unidentified. There were TCR beta CDR3 regions amplified from RNA transcripts. During a first-round RT-PCR of the TCR CDR3, the HTBI primer set was used. TCRdb reprocessed the multiplex PCR reads via MiXCR and lists one record per CDR3 protein. The profile covers more than 550,000 distinct CDR3 sequences, with about 45% appearing a single time and about 7.7% taken by the ten largest. The CDR3 spans 14 residues. Germline V gene lookup returns CDR1 DFQATT and CDR2 SNEGSKA (reference sequence). After removal of 6 bases from V and 1 base from J, the junction contained 9 bases not matched to a gene. The data stem from a study of T cells in Graves' hyperthyroidism and ophthalmopathy. Study-wide findings and caveats: Also found in blood were most expanded thyroid clonotypes above 0.001.

This TCR was recovered from an adult man with Graves' disease, either hyperthyroidism or ophthalmopathy (not recorded which). Material: peripheral blood or thyroid tissue (not recorded which). This chain joins TRBV20-1 and TRBJ2-7, with 7 bases aligning to TRBD2. CDR3 DNA sequence: TGCAGTGCCACCTACGGGGGGAAGTCCTACGAGCAGTACTTC. Translation: CSATYGGKSYEQYF.